Detailed here is one T cell receptor (beta chain). This table comes from immunoSEQ multiplex PCR, and its TCRdb copy is limited to in-frame clones, with some not included. The data contain approximately 140,000 clones, about four fifths of them singletons. This record belongs to a study of blood T cell repertoires in COVID-19. There are 14 residues in the CDR3. The germline V and J ends were trimmed by 5 bases and 1 base, with 11 bases remaining between them. CDR1 is SGHTA, CDR2 FQGTGA, per germline. The rearrangement uses TRBV7-3 and TRBJ1-1, with D possibly being TRBD1 (5 bases). The sequence came from a man aged 65 to 85 with acute or convalescent COVID-19. The sample taken for sequencing was peripheral blood. CDR3 in DNA: TGTGCCAGCAGCCCAGGCGGGACGAACACTGAAGCTTTCTTT. As protein: CASSPGGTNTEAFF.